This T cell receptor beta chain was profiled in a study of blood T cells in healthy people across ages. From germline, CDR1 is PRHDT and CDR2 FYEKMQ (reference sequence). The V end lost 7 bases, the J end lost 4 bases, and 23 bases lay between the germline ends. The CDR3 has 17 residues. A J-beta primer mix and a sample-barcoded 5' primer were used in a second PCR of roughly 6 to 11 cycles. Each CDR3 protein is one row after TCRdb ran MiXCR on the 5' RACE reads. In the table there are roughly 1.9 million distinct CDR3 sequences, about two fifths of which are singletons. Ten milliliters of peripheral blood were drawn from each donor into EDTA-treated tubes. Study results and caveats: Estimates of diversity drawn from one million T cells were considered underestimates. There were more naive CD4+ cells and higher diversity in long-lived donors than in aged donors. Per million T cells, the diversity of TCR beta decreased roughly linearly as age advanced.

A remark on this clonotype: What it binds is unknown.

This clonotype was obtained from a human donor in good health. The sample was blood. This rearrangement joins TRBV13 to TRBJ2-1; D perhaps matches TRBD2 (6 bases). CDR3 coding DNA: TGTGCCAGCAACCGACCCGGGAGTGAGAACGGGTACAATGAGCAGTTCTTC. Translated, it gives CASNRPGSENGYNEQFF.